The next 28 T cell receptor beta chains were all read from a single sample in a study of blood T cell repertoires in COVID-19. This table comes from immunoSEQ multiplex PCR, and its TCRdb copy is limited to in-frame clones, with some not included. The sample includes under 400,000 clones, about nine tenths seen only once; the top ten take 2.5% to 3.5%. Sequenced: peripheral blood. The receptors derive from a woman aged 25 to 39 with COVID-19, enrolled during active disease.

The rearrangement uses TRBV3-1 (or the pseudogene TRBV3-2) and TRBJ1-2; 7 nucleotides line up with TRBD1. J lost 6 bases, V lost 4 bases, and 8 bases had no gene match. The CDR3 is made up of 14 amino acids. Per germline, CDR1 LGHDT and CDR2 YNNKEL (reference sequence). CDR3 amino acids: CASSPGGFTHGYTF. The CDR3 DNA reads as TGTGCCAGCAGCCCAGGGGGGTTCACACATGGCTACACCTTC.

J is TRBJ2-5 and V is TRBV5-8, with 10 bases fitting TRBD1. This CDR3 is built from 15 residues. Germline trimming cut 3 bases from V and 6 bases from J; bases unmatched to any gene: 8. Germline values: CDR1 SGHTS, CDR2 YDEGEE. CDR3 loop: CASSWGQGISQTQYF. CDR3 DNA sequence: TGTGCCAGCAGCTGGGGACAGGGGATTTCACAGACCCAGTACTTC.

This clone was counted between two and nine times. The CDR3 nucleotides are TGTGCCAGCAGTGAATTGGAGGGGATGAGGACTGAAGCTTTCTTT. Amino acids: CASSELEGMRTEAFF. V gene TRBV25-1 combines with J gene TRBJ1-1, with a tentative D call TRBD1 (5 bases). Per germline, CDR1 MGHDK and CDR2 SYGVNS. Trimming left V 1 base short and J 5 bases short, with 14 bases between. This CDR3 is 15 amino acids long.

The chain joins TRBV11-2 to TRBJ1-2; 10 nucleotides align to TRBD1. Looked up from germline, CDR1 is SGHAT and CDR2 is FQNNGV. J lost 2 bases, V lost 1 base, and 1 base had no gene match. This CDR3 is 15 amino acids long. This CDR3 reads CASSLGTGGNYGYTF. The DNA for the CDR3 is TGTGCCAGCAGCTTAGGGACAGGGGGGAACTATGGCTACACCTTC.

The J gene is TRBJ2-3, the V gene TRBV12-5; D is ambiguous. The CDR3 is 14 residues long. Between the trimmed V and J ends, which lost 6 bases and 2 bases, there was a span of 12 bases. In germline, CDR1 is LGHNT, CDR2 FRNRAP. CDR3 DNA: TGTGCTAGTGGCGCCTCGGGTCACACAGATACGCAGTATTTT. Translating gives CASGASGHTDTQYF.

This clone was seen a single time. The chain combines TRBV2 with TRBJ1-2; weak D call: TRBD1 (6 bases). Germline V lookup: CDR1 SNHLY, CDR2 FYNNEI. The CDR3 totals 16 residues. The germline V and J ends were trimmed by 4 bases and 8 bases, with 23 bases remaining between them. CDR3 sequence: CASSVERNRDGGGYTF. The CDR3 DNA reads as TGTGCCAGCAGTGTGGAACGCAACAGGGATGGGGGAGGCTACACCTTC.

The rearrangement uses TRBV3-1 (or the pseudogene TRBV3-2) and TRBJ1-6; the D gene is possibly TRBD1 (5 bases). V was shortened by 4 bases and J by 10 bases, with 11 bases between the two germline ends. The CDR3 runs 13 residues. Looked up from germline, CDR1 is LGHDT and CDR2 is YNNKEL (reference sequence). The CDR3 loop is CASSRAGESPLHF. In DNA form, the CDR3 reads TGTGCCAGCAGCCGAGCGGGGGAATCACCCCTCCACTTT.

This clone showed up many times. The CDR3: CASSQDSGGTGNTIYF. The CDR3 DNA follows: TGTGCCAGCAGCCAAGACTCTGGAGGGACGGGAAACACCATATATTTT. The rearrangement uses TRBV3-1 (or the pseudogene TRBV3-2) and TRBJ1-3; TRBD1 might be the D (5 bases). The CDR3 has 16 residues. The germline V gene encodes CDR1 LGHDT and CDR2 YNNKEL (reference sequence). The V gene lost 0 bases and the J gene lost 4 bases, with 13 bases spanning the gap.

The V call is TRBV7-2, the J call TRBJ2-1; 10 positions match TRBD2. The CDR3 extends over 15 amino acids. J was trimmed by 8 bases and V by 1 base; bases with no gene match: 5. Per the germline V gene, CDR1 is SGHTA and CDR2 is FQGNSA. The CDR3 loop reads CASSLVAGGSDEQFF. CDR3 nucleotides: TGTGCCAGCAGCTTAGTAGCGGGAGGATCTGATGAGCAGTTCTTC.

The rearrangement joins TRBV19 to TRBJ2-7; D perhaps matches TRBD1 (5 bases). Trimming cost V 4 bases and J 2 bases, with 9 bases left between them. Germline values: CDR1 LNHDA, CDR2 SQIVND (reference sequence). CDR3 size: 13 residues. CDR3 loop: CASSTSTAYEQYF. The CDR3 bases are TGTGCCAGTAGTACTTCGACAGCCTACGAGCAGTACTTC.

This clone was seen a single time. The rearrangement links TRBV3-1 (or the pseudogene TRBV3-2) to TRBJ2-3; D is perhaps TRBD1 (6 bases). The V end was cut by 4 bases, the J end by 5 bases, with 19 bases between. The CDR3 totals 16 residues. Germline CDR1 reads LGHDT; CDR2 reads YNNKEL (reference sequence). DNA for the CDR3: TGTGCCAGCAGCCCCTTATGGGCCGGGGACAAAGATACGCAGTATTTT. This sequence encodes CASSPLWAGDKDTQYF.

CDR3 in DNA: TGTGCCAGTAGTATAGTAAGGGGCACTGAAGCTTTCTTT. This codes for CASSIVRGTEAFF. The rearrangement uses TRBV19 and TRBJ1-1; possible D gene TRBD1, 5 bases. Trimming shortened V by 1 base and J by 4 bases, and 7 bases separated the two germline ends. CDR3 length equals 13 residues. CDR1 LNHDA and CDR2 SQIVND come from the germline V gene (reference sequence).

The chain recombines TRBV5-6 with TRBJ2-7; the match to TRBD1 covers 8 bases. This CDR3 contains 15 residues. CDR1 and CDR2 from the germline V gene are SGHDT and YYEEEE. V shed 4 bases, J shed 1 base, and the junction held 7 bases outside the gene matches. DNA for the CDR3: TGTGCCAGCAGCGGAACGACAGGGGTTTCCTACGAGCAGTACTTC. Protein product: CASSGTTGVSYEQYF.

The V gene is TRBV5-6, the J gene TRBJ1-2; no definite D call. Per the germline V gene, CDR1 is SGHDT and CDR2 is YYEEEE. V dropped 0 bases and J dropped 3 bases, with 18 bases sitting between them. This CDR3 has 17 amino acids. CDR3 amino acids: CASSLEPTAYLHYGYTF. In DNA, the CDR3 is TGTGCCAGCAGCTTGGAACCTACAGCTTACCTGCACTATGGCTACACCTTC.

CDR3 nucleotide sequence: TGTGCCAGCAGCTGGGCGACGCATAACTATGGCTACACCTTC. It is translated as CASSWATHNYGYTF. V gene TRBV5-6 combines with J gene TRBJ1-2; no definite D call. The CDR3 runs to 14 residues. The germline gives CDR1 SGHDT, CDR2 YYEEEE. Trimming cost V 3 bases and J 1 base, with 10 bases left between them.

This chain links TRBV9 with TRBJ1-4; no reliable D call. The CDR3 is 13 residues long. Deletions cut 4 bases from V and 7 bases from J, with 11 bases between. Germline values: CDR1 SGDLS, CDR2 YYNGEE. The CDR3 region is CASSRAGTEKLFF. The CDR3 DNA is TGTGCCAGCAGCCGTGCGGGCACTGAAAAACTGTTTTTT.

This clone was counted a single time. This chain links TRBV6-2 or TRBV6-3 with TRBJ2-2, with 7 nucleotides matching TRBD2. Trimming took 2 bases from V and 5 from J; bases not matched to a gene: 5. CDR1 and CDR2 (germline): MNHEY, SVGEGT. CDR3 length: 15 residues. CDR3 residues: CASSYTSVFTGELFF. The CDR3 DNA follows: TGTGCCAGCAGTTACACTAGCGTTTTTACCGGGGAGCTGTTTTTT.

V and J are TRBV27 and TRBJ1-4, with D maybe TRBD1 (6 bases). Trimming left V 5 bases short and J 7 bases short, with 17 bases between. Germline CDR1 is MNHEY and CDR2 is SMNVEV (reference sequence). There are 15 residues in the CDR3. CDR3 sequence (DNA): TGTGCCAGCAGTCCCGGGGAGGGGGAGGCTGAAAAACTGTTTTTT. Translated, it gives CASSPGEGEAEKLFF.

The chain links TRBV6-1 to TRBJ1-2; D uncertain. This CDR3 has 15 residues. Trimming took 2 bases from V and 9 from J, leaving 19 bases between them. Per germline, CDR1 MNHNS and CDR2 SASEGT. This CDR3 is CASSEIEGASSRYTF. Here the CDR3 DNA reads TGTGCCAGCAGTGAAATTGAGGGCGCAAGTAGTCGCTACACCTTC.

On this clone: This specimen includes other DNA sequences encoding the same CDR3. The genes are TRBV9 and TRBJ1-1, with a possible D match to TRBD1 (5 bases). Trimming stripped 0 bases from V and 4 bases from J, with 10 bases between. Per germline, CDR1 SGDLS and CDR2 YYNGEE. This CDR3 has 14 amino acids. CDR3 nucleotides: TGTGCCAGCAGCGTAGCGGGGGGAGCCACTGAAGCTTTCTTT. It codes for CASSVAGGATEAFF.

The chain couples TRBV10-1 to TRBJ2-7, with TRBD1 matching 9 bases. The germline V gene encodes CDR1 WNHNN and CDR2 SYGVQD (reference sequence). The CDR3 contains 15 residues. The trim removed 7 bases at V and 5 bases at J, leaving 12 bases unmatched. The CDR3, as DNA: TGCGCCAGCATCGAGCAGGGGACAGGGAACCACGAGCAGTACTTC. Protein product: CASIEQGTGNHEQYF.

The rearrangement uses TRBV10-3 and TRBJ2-7, with TRBD2 matching over 10 bases. The CDR3 contains 14 residues. Trimming removed 8 bases from V and 2 bases from J; junction bases left unmatched: 6. Germline assignment: CDR1 ENHRY and CDR2 SYGVKD. As DNA, the CDR3 is TGTGCCATCGCCCCGGGACTAGCGACCTACGAGCAGTACTTC. It specifies CAIAPGLATYEQYF.

The gene calls are TRBV9 and TRBJ1-1; the D gene is possibly TRBD1 (5 bases). Germline values: CDR1 SGDLS, CDR2 YYNGEE. Trimming removed 1 base at V and 5 bases at J, with 12 bases between. The CDR3 is 14 residues long. The CDR3: CASSVSTVITEAFF. The CDR3, as DNA: TGTGCCAGCAGCGTATCGACAGTGATAACTGAAGCTTTCTTT.

The gene calls are TRBV27 and TRBJ2-3; D perhaps matches TRBD2 (6 bases). V was pared by 5 bases and J by 1 base, with 16 bases between. The CDR3 covers 16 residues. Germline assignment: CDR1 MNHEY and CDR2 SMNVEV (reference sequence). The CDR3 here is CASSPWGEEGTDTQYF. In nucleotides, the CDR3 is TGTGCCAGCAGTCCCTGGGGGGAGGAGGGCACAGATACGCAGTATTTT.

The chain links TRBV4-1 to TRBJ2-3; the D is unclear. CDR1 and CDR2 (germline): MGHRA, YSYEKL. The CDR3 is 13 amino acids. V was cut by 0 bases and J by 6 bases, with 7 bases left in between. CDR3 DNA sequence: TGCGCCAGCAGCCAAGATCTTGTCGATACGCAGTATTTT. It specifies CASSQDLVDTQYF.

The chain combines TRBV5-1 with TRBJ2-1; no clear D. Trimming shortened V by 0 bases and J by 9 bases, and 10 bases separated the two germline ends. The CDR3 is made up of 13 amino acids. Germline loops: CDR1 SGHRS, CDR2 YFSETQ. DNA for the CDR3: TGCGCCAGCAGCTTGGCCGGTAGCAGTGAGCAGTTCTTC. Translated: CASSLAGSSEQFF.

The rearrangement links TRBV5-4 to TRBJ1-1; 9 nucleotides match TRBD1. V shed 4 bases and J 9 bases; nucleotides not matched to a gene: 13. Per germline, CDR1 SGHNT and CDR2 YYREEE (reference sequence). This CDR3 contains 15 residues. CDR3 protein: CASSPGGQGVAKAFF. The CDR3 DNA reads TGTGCCAGCAGCCCGGGGGGACAGGGAGTTGCAAAAGCTTTCTTT.

The rearrangement joins TRBV5-4 to TRBJ2-1; 11 bases match TRBD2. Germline values: CDR1 SGHNT, CDR2 YYREEE (reference sequence). CDR3 length: 17 amino acids. The ends lost 0 bases at V and 5 bases at J; junction bases unmatched: 7. The CDR3 nucleotides are TGTGCCAGCAGCTTGGACGGCCTAGCGGGAGGTCACAATGAGCAGTTCTTC. Its translation is CASSLDGLAGGHNEQFF.